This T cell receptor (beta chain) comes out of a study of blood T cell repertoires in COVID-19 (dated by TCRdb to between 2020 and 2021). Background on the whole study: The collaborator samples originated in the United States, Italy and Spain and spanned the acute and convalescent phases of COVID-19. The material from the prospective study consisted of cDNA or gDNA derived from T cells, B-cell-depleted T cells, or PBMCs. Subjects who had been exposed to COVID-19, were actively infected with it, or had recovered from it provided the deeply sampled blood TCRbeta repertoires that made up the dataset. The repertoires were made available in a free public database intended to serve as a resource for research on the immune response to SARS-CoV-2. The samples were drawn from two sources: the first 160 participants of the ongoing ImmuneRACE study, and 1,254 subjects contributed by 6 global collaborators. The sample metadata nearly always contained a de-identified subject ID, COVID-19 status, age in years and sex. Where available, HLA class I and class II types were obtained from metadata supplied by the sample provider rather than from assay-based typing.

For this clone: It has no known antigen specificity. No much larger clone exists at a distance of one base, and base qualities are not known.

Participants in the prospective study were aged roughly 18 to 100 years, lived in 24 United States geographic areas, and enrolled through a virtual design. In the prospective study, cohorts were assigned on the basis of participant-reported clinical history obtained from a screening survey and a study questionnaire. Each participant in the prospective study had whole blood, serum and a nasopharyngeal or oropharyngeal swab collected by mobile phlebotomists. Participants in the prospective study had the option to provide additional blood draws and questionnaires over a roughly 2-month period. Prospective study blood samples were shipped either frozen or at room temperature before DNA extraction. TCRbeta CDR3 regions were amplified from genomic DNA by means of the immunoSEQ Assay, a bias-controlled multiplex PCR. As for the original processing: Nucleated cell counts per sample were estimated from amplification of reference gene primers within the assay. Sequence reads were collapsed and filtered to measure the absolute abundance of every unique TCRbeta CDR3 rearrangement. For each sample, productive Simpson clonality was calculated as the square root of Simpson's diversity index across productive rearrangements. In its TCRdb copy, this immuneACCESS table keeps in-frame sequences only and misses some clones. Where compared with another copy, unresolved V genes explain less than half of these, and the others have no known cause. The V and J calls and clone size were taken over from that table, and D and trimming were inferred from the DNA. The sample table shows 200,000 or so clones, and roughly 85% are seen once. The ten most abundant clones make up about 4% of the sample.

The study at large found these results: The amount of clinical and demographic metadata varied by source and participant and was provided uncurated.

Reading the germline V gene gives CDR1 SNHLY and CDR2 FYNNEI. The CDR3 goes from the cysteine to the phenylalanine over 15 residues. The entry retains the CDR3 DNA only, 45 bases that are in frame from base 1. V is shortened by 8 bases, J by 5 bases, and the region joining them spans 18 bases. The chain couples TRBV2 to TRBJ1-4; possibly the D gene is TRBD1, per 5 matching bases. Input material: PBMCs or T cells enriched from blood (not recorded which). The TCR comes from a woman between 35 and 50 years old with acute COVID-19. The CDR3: CASVLGHGGNEKLFF. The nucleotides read TGTGCCAGCGTCCTCGGGCACGGGGGAAATGAAAAACTGTTTTTT.